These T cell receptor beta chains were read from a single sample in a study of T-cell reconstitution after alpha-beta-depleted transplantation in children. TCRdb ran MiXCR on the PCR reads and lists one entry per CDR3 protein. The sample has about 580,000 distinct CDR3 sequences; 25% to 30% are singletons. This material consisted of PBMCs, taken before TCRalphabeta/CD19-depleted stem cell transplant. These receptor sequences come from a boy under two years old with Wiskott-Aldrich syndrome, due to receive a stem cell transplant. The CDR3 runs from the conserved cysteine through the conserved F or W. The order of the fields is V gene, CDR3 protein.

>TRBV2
CASSERGRGPNQPQHF
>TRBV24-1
CATSDPGTGRETQYF
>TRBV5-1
CASSLRGASYNEQFF
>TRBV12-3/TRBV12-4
CASSPTGLTEAFF
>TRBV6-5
CASSYASGGSYNEQFF
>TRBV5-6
CASSLVDRTDVYGYTF
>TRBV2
CASSEMAVDTDTQYF
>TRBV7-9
CASRYLPGTAHYNEQFF
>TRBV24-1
CATSDSECEAFF
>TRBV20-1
CSARQRIQETQYF
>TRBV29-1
CSVDGGSNYEQFF
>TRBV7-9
CASSLVALEKFF
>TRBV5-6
CASTPLGGQGSYNEQFF
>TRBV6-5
CASSYGGQGGNEQFF
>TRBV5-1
CASCLVDNEQFF
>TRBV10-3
CAISESSQGKDEQYF
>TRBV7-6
CASSLAQANTGELFF
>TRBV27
CASSSPTGYITEAFF
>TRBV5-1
CASSMKGSGRAGNEQFF
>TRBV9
CASSVGGRGPYEQYF
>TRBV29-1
CSVEGGTQYF
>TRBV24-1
CATSDFQGSRTDTQYF
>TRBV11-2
CASSLDIRLIIQETQYF
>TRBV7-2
CASSLSGLTGFYGYTF
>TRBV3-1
CASSLNVGAGETQYF
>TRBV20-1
CSASDTGLSNQPQHF
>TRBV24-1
CATSVRGTNALGGNQPQHF
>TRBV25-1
CASSGTSGRAEQFF
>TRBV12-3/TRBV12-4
CASSPKGGGNTIYF
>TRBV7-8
CASSLGRPGLVVYEQYF
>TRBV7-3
CASSLTRLGTQYF
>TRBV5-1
CASRLTSEYNEQFF
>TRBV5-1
CASSYGTLREAFF
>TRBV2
CASRPRLAGGIYEQYF
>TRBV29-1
CSATQGQGITDTQYF
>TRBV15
CATSEGGTDTQYF
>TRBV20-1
CGASWGPKTQYF
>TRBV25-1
CASSEYVGGETQYF
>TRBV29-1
CSVVWNGWSGYTF
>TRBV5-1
CASSLSGQGAGQPQHF